What follows describes a single T cell receptor beta chain. The antigen remains unidentified. The source of the sample is a study of CD8 T cells in Susac syndrome. Study-level results: The CD4+ T cell repertoires in Susac syndrome did not show any clonal expansion.

The CDR3 length is 19 residues. Per the germline V gene, CDR1 is SEHNR and CDR2 is FQNEAQ (reference sequence). The junction had 23 bases not matched to a gene; V was cut back by 5 bases and J by 5 bases. With random hexamers, 0.5 to 1 ug RNA was reverse transcribed. TCRdb passed the immunoSEQ multiplex PCR reads through MiXCR, listing each CDR3 protein once. The repertoire holds about 180,000 distinct CDR3 sequences, around 94% seen once, with about 0.1% in the top ten. The origin of this receptor is a human donor with Susac syndrome. V gene TRBV7-9 combines with J gene TRBJ2-5; 7 nucleotides align to TRBD1. Sequencing was performed on CD4+ T cells from PBMCs. DNA of the CDR3: TGTGCCAGCAGCCTATGGGCAGGGGGTCTTGAATCGCCACGGGAGACCCAGTACTTC. Protein product: CASSLWAGGLESPRETQYF.